The T cell receptor (beta chain) under discussion was sequenced for a study of blood T cell repertoires in COVID-19. The CDR3 has 14 amino acids. Germline V gives CDR1 KGHSH, CDR2 LQKENI. V shed 4 bases and J 4 bases; nucleotides not matched to a gene: 4. In the authors' methods: Nucleated cell number was recorded as an estimate derived from reference gene primer amplification. Libraries were prepared by immunoSEQ multiplex PCR; TCRdb keeps only in-frame clonotypes and omits some of them. That table gives V, J and clone size, and the DNA gave D and trimming. The data contain roughly 200,000 clones, roughly 80% of them singletons.

The chain links TRBV18 to TRBJ2-1; 7 nucleotides match TRBD1. The specimen was peripheral blood. The clonotype comes from a human donor in a cohort sampled during active COVID-19. The CDR3 region is CASSLGGQYNEQFF. CDR3 nucleotide sequence: TGTGCCAGCTCACTTGGGGGACAGTACAATGAGCAGTTCTTC.